A single sample gave rise to the 26 T cell receptor beta chains below, sequenced in a study of T cells in Graves' hyperthyroidism and ophthalmopathy. RNA transcripts served as the template for amplifying TCR beta CDR3 regions. A set of HTBI primers served as the primers for a first-round RT-PCR of the TCR CDR3. TCRdb reprocessed the multiplex PCR reads with MiXCR, giving one entry per CDR3 protein. The profile shows about 500,000 distinct CDR3 sequences, 14% of them singletons. The specimen was blood. The source is a woman younger than 30 with Graves' hyperthyroidism.

This sequence joins TRBV11-2 and TRBJ2-1, with TRBD2 identical over 12 bases. Per germline, CDR1 SGHAT and CDR2 FQNNGV. This CDR3 comprises 14 residues. V was pared by 4 bases and J by 9 bases, with 4 bases of the junction left unmatched. The CDR3 nucleotides are TGTGCCAGCAGCTCCGGACTAGCGGGGACTGAGCAGTTCTTC. This gives the protein CASSSGLAGTEQFF.

This clonotype was picked up many times. V gene TRBV2 combines with J gene TRBJ1-1; a weak D match, TRBD1 (5 bases). CDR1 and CDR2 (germline): SNHLY, FYNNEI. The CDR3 sequence is 14 residues long. V was trimmed by 2 bases and J by 5 bases, leaving 12 bases between them. CDR3 amino acids: CASSELGPQTEAFF. The CDR3 nucleotides are TGTGCCAGCAGTGAATTGGGGCCCCAGACTGAAGCTTTCTTT.

Only a few counts were recorded for this clonotype. This rearrangement joins TRBV11-3 to TRBJ2-6; a weak D match, TRBD2 (5 bases). This CDR3 is 16 amino acids long. V was shortened by 8 bases and J by 1 base, with 15 bases between the two germline ends. Germline CDR1 is SGHNT and CDR2 is YENEEA. Here the CDR3 reads CASGRLFSSGANVLTF. The CDR3, as DNA: TGTGCCAGCGGGAGACTCTTTTCGTCTGGGGCCAACGTCCTGACTTTC.

In its sample, this clonotype was seen many times. This rearrangement joins TRBV30 to TRBJ1-1; D is ambiguous. V was clipped by 5 bases and J by 0 bases, with 7 bases between them. From germline, CDR1 is GTSNPN and CDR2 SVGIG (reference sequence). This CDR3 comprises 12 residues. The CDR3 DNA reads as TGTGCCTGGGAGGCCCTGAACACTGAAGCTTTCTTT. Its protein is CAWEALNTEAFF.

This clonotype came up many times. This rearrangement joins TRBV12-3 or TRBV12-4 to TRBJ2-7; no firm D call. The CDR3 loop spans 14 amino acids. V was clipped by 0 bases and J by 2 bases, with 8 bases between them. In nucleotides, the CDR3 is TGTGCCAGCAGTTTAGCCCCGGGCCCCTACGAGCAGTACGTC. Its protein product is CASSLAPGPYEQYV.

The chain uses TRBV11-3 and TRBJ2-1; D is undetermined. CDR1 and CDR2 (germline): SGHNT, YENEEA. The CDR3 sequence is 12 residues long. Trimming pared 3 bases from V and 8 bases from J, leaving 8 bases between. This chain's CDR3 is CASSFVGYEQFF. As DNA, the CDR3 is TGTGCCAGCAGCTTCGTAGGGTATGAGCAGTTCTTC.

The rearrangement uses TRBV30 and TRBJ2-7, with unresolved D. There are 13 residues in the CDR3. V lost 7 bases, J lost 5 bases, and 18 bases lay in between. Germline CDR1 GTSNPN, CDR2 SVGIG (reference sequence). CDR3 in amino acids: CALARAMGDEQYF. CDR3 in DNA: TGTGCCTTGGCGAGAGCCATGGGCGACGAGCAGTACTTC.

In its sample, this clonotype was seen many times. At one of its ends the junction is not consistent with the germline gene, which may arise from a read error. The chain recombines TRBV12-3 or TRBV12-4 with TRBJ1-1, with D unresolved. This CDR3 has 12 amino acids. CDR3 in amino acids: CASSLQYTKAFF. DNA for the CDR3: TGTGCCAGCAGTCTCCAGTACACTAAAGCTTTCTTT.

This clonotype appeared many times. The chain is built from TRBV6-1 and TRBJ1-4, with 10 bases fitting TRBD1. Germline loops: CDR1 MNHNS, CDR2 SASEGT. The trim removed 3 bases at V and 7 bases at J, leaving 5 bases unmatched. The CDR3 runs 15 residues. DNA of the CDR3: TGTGCCAGCAGTGAGACAGGGGGCAACGGTGAAAAACTGTTTTTT. Amino acids: CASSETGGNGEKLFF.

This clonotype came up many times. This chain joins TRBV28 and TRBJ2-1, with D perhaps TRBD2 (5 bases). Germline values: CDR1 MDHEN, CDR2 SYDVKM. The CDR3 covers 13 residues. V was trimmed by 4 bases and J by 8 bases, leaving 12 bases between them. CDR3 nucleotide sequence: TGTGCCAGCAGTTACACGGAGGAAGATGAGCAGTTCTTC. It translates to CASSYTEEDEQFF.

This clonotype was found a few times. V is TRBV30 and J is TRBJ1-1; 9 nucleotides line up with TRBD1. With V trimmed by 5 bases and J by 3 bases, 7 bases remained unmatched. This CDR3 is built from 14 residues. Germline-derived CDR1 and CDR2 are GTSNPN and SVGIG (reference sequence). CDR3 protein: CAWCAWTGDTEAFF. The CDR3 nucleotides are TGTGCCTGGTGCGCGTGGACAGGGGACACTGAAGCTTTCTTT.

This clonotype was found many times. The chain combines TRBV6-1 with TRBJ2-7; tentatively, D is TRBD1 (5 bases). The V gene lost 6 bases and the J gene lost 4 bases, with 13 bases spanning the gap. The CDR3 totals 13 residues. The germline CDR1 and CDR2 sequences are MNHNS and SASEGT. The CDR3 sequence is CASRLQGVYEQYV. Written as DNA, the CDR3 is TGTGCCAGCAGGCTTCAAGGGGTATACGAGCAGTACGTC.

This clonotype was seen ten or more times. The chain couples TRBV6-1 to TRBJ2-1, with no clear D. Germline V lookup: CDR1 MNHNS, CDR2 SASEGT. The CDR3 is made up of 13 amino acids. Deletions cut 7 bases from V and 4 bases from J, with 11 bases between. CDR3 loop: CASTERVYNEQFF. The CDR3 bases are TGTGCCAGCACCGAGCGTGTGTACAATGAGCAGTTCTTC.

This clonotype was found a few times. The J gene is TRBJ2-1, the V gene TRBV4-1, with D perhaps assigned TRBD1 or TRBD2 (5 bases each). CDR1 and CDR2 (germline): MGHRA, YSYEKL. Trimming left V 0 bases short and J 5 bases short, with 17 bases between. The CDR3 totals 17 residues. For the CDR3, the DNA is TGCGCCAGCAGCCAAGAATTGTCCGGGACGTATAACAATGAGCAGTTCTTC. Its protein product is CASSQELSGTYNNEQFF.

This clonotype was observed many times. The chain uses TRBV9 and TRBJ1-3; D remains ambiguous. V was shortened by 0 bases and J by 10 bases, with 11 bases between the two germline ends. The CDR3 sequence is 13 residues long. Per the germline V gene, CDR1 is SGDLS and CDR2 is YYNGEE. The CDR3 nucleotides are TGTGCCAGCAGCGTAGAAGCAAGTCGGACCATATATTTT. This gives the protein CASSVEASRTIYF.

This clonotype was counted at least ten times. V is TRBV11-2 and J is TRBJ1-3; maybe TRBD1 (6 bases). CDR3 length: 17 residues. V dropped 2 bases and J dropped 2 bases, with 16 bases sitting between them. The germline CDR1 and CDR2 sequences are SGHAT and FQNNGV. The CDR3 DNA reads TGTGCCAGCAGCTTACACCTGACAGGCGGGACTGGAAACACCATATATTTT. Amino acid sequence: CASSLHLTGGTGNTIYF. The full variable domain, with the rest looked up from reference TRBV11-2 and TRBJ1-3, is EAGVAQSPRYKIIEKRQSVAFWCNPISGHATLYWYQQILGQGPKLLIQFQNNGVVDDSQLPKDRFSAERLKGVDSTLKIQPAKLEDSAVYLCASSLHLTGGTGNTIYFGEGSWLTVV.

In its sample, this clonotype was seen many times. V is TRBV6-1 and J is TRBJ1-5; D remains ambiguous. Deletions cut 5 bases from V and 6 bases from J, with 14 bases between. Per germline, CDR1 MNHNS and CDR2 SASEGT. This CDR3 is 14 amino acids long. The CDR3 reads CASSSGMFGQPQHF. The CDR3 region has the DNA TGTGCCAGCAGTTCCGGGATGTTCGGTCAGCCCCAGCATTTT.

This clonotype was counted between two and nine times. The chain uses TRBV20-1 and TRBJ2-7, with 7 bases that match TRBD1. The V and J ends lost 7 bases and 0 bases, in that order; junction bases with no gene match: 9. Looked up from germline, CDR1 is DFQATT and CDR2 is SNEGSKA (reference sequence). CDR3 length equals 14 residues. DNA for the CDR3: TGCAGTGTCGCCCAGGGGGTCCCCTCCTACGAGCAGTACTTC. It is translated as CSVAQGVPSYEQYF.

Notes on this clonotype: A much larger clone is a single base away; this may be a read error. The CDR3 does not end in the conserved phenylalanine or tryptophan, so this is likely a read error. The V call is TRBV18, the J call TRBJ1-2; no clear D gene. The CDR3 runs 14 residues. Germline lookup yields CDR1 KGHSH and CDR2 LQKENI. The germline V and J ends were trimmed by 2 bases and 0 bases, with 7 bases remaining between them. CDR3 region: CASSPARANYGYTL. The DNA of the CDR3 is TGTGCCAGCTCACCAGCCAGAGCTAACTATGGCTACACCTTA.

This clonotype was seen only a few times. The V and J genes are TRBV4-1 and TRBJ1-6; D is unresolved. This CDR3 is built from 16 residues. Germline-derived CDR1 and CDR2 are MGHRA and YSYEKL. Trimming pared 3 bases from V and 10 bases from J, leaving 19 bases between. This CDR3 reads CASSHRLHLSDSPLHF. Written as DNA, the CDR3 is TGCGCCAGCAGCCATAGGCTTCACTTAAGTGACTCACCCCTCCACTTT.

This chain joins TRBV4-1 and TRBJ2-3, with D uncertain. The V end was cut by 1 base, the J end by 6 bases, with 8 bases between. This CDR3 is 13 amino acids long. Germline V gives CDR1 MGHRA, CDR2 YSYEKL. The CDR3 region is CASSQAPGDTQYF. CDR3 sequence (DNA): TGCGCCAGCAGCCAAGCCCCTGGGGATACGCAGTATTTT.

The chain couples TRBV19 to TRBJ2-3; D perhaps matches TRBD2 (5 bases). CDR1 and CDR2 from the germline V gene are LNHDA and SQIVND (reference sequence). The CDR3 spans 16 residues. V lost 7 bases to trimming and J lost 2 bases, with 19 bases between them. The CDR3 nucleotides read TGTGCCAGTAAAAGTCGGACTGCTGGGCTCACAGATACGCAGTATTTT. Translated: CASKSRTAGLTDTQYF.

This clonotype was observed many times. The rearrangement uses TRBV10-3 and TRBJ2-1; D ambiguous. Germline V CDR1 and CDR2: ENHRY, SYGVKD. The CDR3 has 12 amino acids. The V end lost 2 bases, the J end lost 4 bases, and 3 bases lay between the germline ends. The CDR3 is CAISEVYNEQFF. In DNA form, the CDR3 reads TGTGCCATCAGTGAGGTATACAATGAGCAGTTCTTC.

This clonotype came up a few times. The chain has TRBV19 and TRBJ1-2; no definite D call. Germline CDR1 and CDR2: LNHDA and SQIVND (reference sequence). With 8 bases removed from V and 7 bases from J, the gap between germline ends came to 17 bases. This CDR3 contains 13 residues. The CDR3 sequence: CASRTMGSSGYTF. The DNA of the CDR3 is TGTGCCAGTCGTACGATGGGTTCTAGTGGCTACACCTTC. The full variable domain, its missing parts supplied by reference TRBV19 and TRBJ1-2, is DGGITQSPKYLFRKEGQNVTLSCEQNLNHDAMYWYRQDPGQGLRLIYYSQIVNDFQKGDIAEGYSVSREKKESFPLTVTSAQKNPTAFYLCASRTMGSSGYTFGSGTRLTVV.

There are many counts of this clonotype. The gene calls are TRBV24-1 and TRBJ2-7; 8 positions match TRBD1. This CDR3 region has 15 residues. The trim removed 1 base at V and 4 bases at J, leaving 5 bases unmatched. Germline V gene data show CDR1 as KGHDR and CDR2 as SFDVKD. The CDR3 DNA sequence: TGTGCCACCAGTGATTTACAGGGGGGAGAATACGAGCAGTACTTC. It is translated as CATSDLQGGEYEQYF.

This clonotype was observed at least ten times. The rearrangement links TRBV11-2 to TRBJ2-3; TRBD2 might be the D (5 bases). Per the germline V gene, CDR1 is SGHAT and CDR2 is FQNNGV. This CDR3 spans 15 amino acids. V shed 1 base and J shed 2 bases, with 10 bases lying between them. CDR3 amino acids: CASSLALGATDTQYF. The CDR3 DNA sequence: TGTGCCAGCAGCTTAGCTTTGGGAGCCACAGATACGCAGTATTTT.